The text below deals with one T cell receptor beta chain. Its antigen is unknown. These data belong to a study of CD8+ T cells in alopecia areata. Whole-study results and caveats: Patients displayed less clarity in TCR sharing than mice, a finding possibly related to HLA. Alopecia totalis/universalis scalp especially showed more expanded CD8+ clones than normal scalp. Besides other cells, scalp samples also yield sequences of resident alphabeta T cells from normal skin.

Investigators isolated RNA and reverse transcribed it into cDNA to act as the sequencing template. TCRdb keeps only in-frame clones here, not all; method: immunoSEQ multiplex PCR. The sample holds 150,000 or so clones, 55% to 65% seen once. The sorting of PBMCs gave CD4+ and CD8+ T cells. Germline CDR1 reads SNHLY; CDR2 reads FYNNEI. The V end lost 6 bases, the J end lost 3 bases, and 8 bases lay between the germline ends. The CDR3 is made up of 13 amino acids. The chain couples TRBV2 to TRBJ2-2; D unclear. The material sequenced was CD4+ T cells sorted from blood. The clonotype was recovered from a human donor in good health. As DNA, the CDR3 is TGTGCCAGCAGCCCTAGGGACACCGGGGAGCTGTTTTTT. This encodes CASSPRDTGELFF.